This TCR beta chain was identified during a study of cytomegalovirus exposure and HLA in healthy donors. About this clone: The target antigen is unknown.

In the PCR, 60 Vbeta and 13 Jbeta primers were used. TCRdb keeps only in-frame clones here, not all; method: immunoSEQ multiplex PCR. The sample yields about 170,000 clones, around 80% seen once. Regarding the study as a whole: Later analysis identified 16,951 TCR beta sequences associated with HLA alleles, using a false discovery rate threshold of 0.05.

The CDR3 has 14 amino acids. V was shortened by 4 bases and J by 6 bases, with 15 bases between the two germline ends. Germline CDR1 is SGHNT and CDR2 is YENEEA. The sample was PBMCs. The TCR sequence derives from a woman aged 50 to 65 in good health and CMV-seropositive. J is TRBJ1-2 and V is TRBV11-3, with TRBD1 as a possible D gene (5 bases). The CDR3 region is CASSCRRGGDGYTF. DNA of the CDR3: TGTGCCAGCAGCTGCCGACGGGGGGGAGATGGCTACACCTTC.